This record looks at one T cell receptor beta chain sequence and its context. Its antigen target is currently unknown. No base quality values were provided; no much bigger clone lies one nucleotide off. The data stem from a study of siplizumab effects on memory and regulatory T cells (dated by TCRdb to between 2018 and 2020). Study-level background: The effect of the anti-CD2 antibody siplizumab on alloreactive T-cell subsets was examined in allogeneic mixed lymphocyte reactions constructed from human PBMCs.

Unstimulated CD4+ memory cells were also sequenced in three donor pairs, together with CD4+ naive, CD8+ TEMRA, CD8+ naive and CD8+ effector memory subsets. Sorted unstimulated T cells and proliferating T cells recovered from mixed lymphocyte reactions underwent TCRbeta CDR3 sequencing. Fresh whole blood from roughly ten HLA-typed healthy donors served as the source for isolating PBMCs. Library construction relied on the immunoSEQ multiplex PCR assay. The deep sequencing platform assayed 80,000 to 100,000 TCR templates per sample. Genomic DNA extracted from sorted T cells was the material used for TCRbeta CDR3 sequencing. On the authors' methods: The R programming language was used for clonal analysis of the TCRbeta CDR3 data. Unstimulated samples were compared with post-reaction CFSE-low samples to define alloreactive CD4+ and CD8+ clones. Regulatory or non-regulatory origin of alloreactive CD4+ clones was assigned by matching sequences to the sorted unstimulated Treg and non-Treg repertoires. In its TCRdb copy, this immuneACCESS table keeps in-frame sequences only and misses some clones. Where compared with another copy, unresolved V genes explain less than half of these, and the others have no known cause. V, J and clone size are those of that table, while D and trimming were read from the DNA. Within this sample are 60,000 to 80,000 clones, with over 80% of them counted one time only. The top ten clones comprise less than 4% of the sample.

General conclusions and limits of the study: Because sequences below about 10^-5 frequency were poorly captured, only a minor fraction of alloreactive clones could be mapped to unstimulated subsets. Roughly 75-96% of proliferating CD4+ or CD8+ clones could not be assigned a naive or memory phenotype. Among mappable alloreactive CD4+ clones, an average Treg-derived fraction of about 69% was observed with siplizumab, compared with more than 25% in control reactions. Whether proliferating Tregs from siplizumab cultures actually had suppressive function was not functionally confirmed. Siplizumab significantly lowered the cumulative frequency of alloreactive sequences that could be traced to unstimulated CD4+ memory T cells. Unstimulated naive T cells appeared to be more diverse than memory T cells, and naive cells seemed to make a substantial contribution to the alloresponse.

The source is a human donor in good health. Sequenced input: memory CD4+ T cells sorted from blood. The sample's cell subset or site label is to be understood as: unstimulated CD4+ memory T cells.

The sequenced DNA: TGTGCCTGGGCGGGGACGCCGAGGGGAAACACCATATATTTT. This is translated as CAWAGTPRGNTIYF. This receptor chain uses TRBV30 and TRBJ1-3, with TRBD1 tentatively as D gene (5 bases match). Per the germline V gene (reference sequence), GTSNPN is the CDR1 and SVGIG is the CDR2. The CDR3 runs 14 amino acids, cysteine and phenylalanine included. The read is trimmed to its CDR3 DNA, 42 bases read in frame from base 1. V sheds 5 bases and J sheds 4 bases, leaving 15 bases between their ends.